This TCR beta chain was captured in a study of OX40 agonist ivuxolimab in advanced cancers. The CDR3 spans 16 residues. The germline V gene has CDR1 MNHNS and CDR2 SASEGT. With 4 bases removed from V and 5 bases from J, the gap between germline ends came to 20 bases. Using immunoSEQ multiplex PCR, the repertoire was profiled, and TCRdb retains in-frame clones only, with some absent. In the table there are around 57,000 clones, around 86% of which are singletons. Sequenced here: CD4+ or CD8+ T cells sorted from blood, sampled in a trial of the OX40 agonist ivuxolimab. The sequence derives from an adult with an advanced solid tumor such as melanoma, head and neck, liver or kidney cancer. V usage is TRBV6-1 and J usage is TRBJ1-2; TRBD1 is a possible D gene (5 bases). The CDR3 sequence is CASSVDGTSGGYGYTF. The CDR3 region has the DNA TGTGCCAGCAGTGTGGACGGGACGTCGGGTGGGTATGGCTACACCTTC.